The 10 T cell receptor beta chains listed next were all sequenced from one sample in a study of T cells in Graves' hyperthyroidism and ophthalmopathy. Amplification targeted TCR beta CDR3 regions from RNA transcripts. With the HTBI primer set, the TCR CDR3 went through a first round of RT-PCR. TCRdb re-called the multiplex PCR reads through MiXCR, storing one row per CDR3 protein. The table includes hundreds of thousands of distinct CDR3 sequences, around 14% detected once. Sequencing was done on a sample of blood. Source of these receptors: a woman aged 18 to 35 with Graves' hyperthyroidism that later progressed to Graves' ophthalmopathy.

The chain joins TRBV27 to TRBJ1-6; D might be TRBD1 (5 bases). The germline CDR1 and CDR2 sequences are MNHEY and SMNVEV (reference sequence). The CDR3 loop spans 12 amino acids. Trimming took off 6 bases at V and 7 bases at J, with 7 bases between the two ends. The CDR3 loop reads CASRNRNSPLHF. The CDR3 DNA sequence: TGTGCCAGCAGGAACAGGAATTCACCCCTCCACTTT.

This clonotype was seen a handful of times. The chain employs TRBV25-1 and TRBJ1-5; D gene unclear. CDR1 and CDR2 from the germline V gene are MGHDK and SYGVNS. The CDR3 spans 14 residues. V was clipped by 2 bases and J by 4 bases, with 9 bases between them. The CDR3 protein is CASSEGYENQPQHF. The DNA of the CDR3 is TGTGCCAGCAGTGAAGGTTATGAGAATCAGCCCCAGCATTTT.

About this clonotype: Being one base from a much bigger clone, this may be a read error. V is TRBV27 and J is TRBJ1-1; possible D gene TRBD1, 6 bases. The CDR3 loop spans 13 amino acids. Looked up from germline, CDR1 is MNHEY and CDR2 is SMNVEV (reference sequence). The CDR3 region has the DNA TGTGCCCGCAGTATGACAGGCCCCAACGGAGCTTTCTTT. Translated, it gives CARSMTGPNGAFF.

This clonotype was recorded many times. This rearrangement joins TRBV20-1 to TRBJ2-5, with 8 bases fitting TRBD2. The germline gives CDR1 DFQATT, CDR2 SNEGSKA (reference sequence). The J segment lost 1 base and the V segment lost 0 bases, leaving 7 bases of the junction unmatched. The CDR3 sequence is 16 residues long. The CDR3 sequence: CSAREATSVIQETQYF. The CDR3 DNA sequence: TGCAGTGCTAGAGAGGCGACTAGCGTAATCCAAGAGACCCAGTACTTC.

This clonotype was seen ten or more times. This sequence joins TRBV18 and TRBJ2-5, with 8 bases aligning to TRBD2. The CDR3 has 15 residues. The V gene end was trimmed by 2 bases and the J gene end by 2 bases; junction bases not matched to a gene: 4. Germline-derived CDR1 and CDR2 are KGHSH and LQKENI. The chain's CDR3 is CASSPMIAGQETQYF. CDR3 nucleotide sequence: TGTGCCAGCTCACCAATGATAGCGGGGCAAGAGACCCAGTACTTC.

This clonotype was seen a handful of times. The chain links TRBV10-3 to TRBJ2-7, with 9 bases matching TRBD2. This CDR3 has 13 residues. Germline CDR1 and CDR2: ENHRY and SYGVKD. V gave up 5 bases and J gave up 7 bases; unmatched junction bases: 6. CDR3 protein: CAISIAGVVEQYF. In DNA, the CDR3 is TGTGCCATCAGTATAGCGGGAGTGGTAGAGCAGTACTTC.

This clonotype was detected a few times. This rearrangement joins TRBV19 to TRBJ1-1; TRBD1 matches 9 bases. Germline CDR1 LNHDA, CDR2 SQIVND (reference sequence). The CDR3 has 15 residues. V shed 3 bases, J shed 0 bases, and the junction held 2 bases outside the gene matches. The CDR3 reads CASSIGTGMNTEAFF. CDR3 coding DNA: TGTGCCAGTAGTATTGGGACAGGGATGAACACTGAAGCTTTCTTT.

V gene TRBV7-8 combines with J gene TRBJ2-7; D may be TRBD1 (6 bases). The CDR3 has 15 residues. V shed 5 bases and J shed 4 bases, with 18 bases lying between them. Germline V CDR1 and CDR2: SGHVS, FQNEAQ. CDR3 residues: CASSTRTGSVYEQYF. The CDR3 bases are TGTGCCAGCAGCACTCGAACAGGGTCGGTTTACGAGCAGTACTTC.

There are many counts of this clonotype. The chain recombines TRBV7-9 with TRBJ2-3; D unclear. The CDR3 covers 12 residues. Trimming removed 5 bases from V and 5 bases from J, with 8 bases in between. Germline V gene sequence: CDR1 SEHNR, CDR2 FQNEAQ (reference sequence). As DNA, the CDR3 is TGTGCCAGCAGCCAAGAGCTAGATACGCAGTATTTT. Its protein product is CASSQELDTQYF.

The table lists this clonotype with a few counts. The chain's CDR3 is CASSETWGRVYEQYF. For the CDR3, the DNA is TGTGCCAGCAGTGAGACGTGGGGTAGGGTCTACGAGCAGTACTTC. The chain combines TRBV27 with TRBJ2-7; the D is unclear. Between the trimmed V and J ends, which lost 5 bases and 3 bases, there was a span of 17 bases. The germline gives CDR1 MNHEY, CDR2 SMNVEV (reference sequence). The length of the CDR3 is 15 residues.